This note documents a single T cell receptor beta chain sequence. Antigen unknown. The V gene lost 4 bases and the J gene lost 5 bases, with 12 bases spanning the gap. CDR3 length: 13 residues. The germline V gene encodes CDR1 SGHRS and CDR2 YFSETQ. Source study methods: The distant-metastasis classifier for papillary thyroid cancer was built from CDR3 differences across clinicopathological groups. TCRdb reassembled clones from the PCR reads with MiXCR. The V and J calls come from TCRdb's annotation, not from the publication. The top ten hold 14% of the sample, which has tens of thousands of clones, 13% to 15% seen once. These data are taken from a study of metastatic and nonmetastatic thyroid tumors. Overall study context: From malignant and benign thyroid patients, repertoires in blood and in tumor or nodule tissue were compared.

Thyroid surgery had not been preceded by any treatment in any patient. The study's findings and limits: A significant increase in TCR beta diversity was reportedly seen in malignant thyroid tumors relative to benign nodules, in blood and tumor.

Specimen: tumor tissue. The source of this sequence is a female donor with papillary thyroid cancer or a benign thyroid nodule (not recorded which). Some clones in this sample may be carry-over from other donors' samples. V and J are TRBV5-1 and TRBJ1-2; maybe TRBD1 (6 bases). The CDR3 reads CASSVTGLYGYTF. The CDR3 DNA is TGCGCCAGCAGCGTGACAGGATTGTATGGCTACACCTTC. The full variable domain, in which reference TRBV5-1 and TRBJ1-2 provide the parts outside the CDR3, is KAGVTQTPRYLIKTRGQQVTLSCSPISGHRSVSWYQQTPGQGLQFLFEYFSETQRNKGNFPGRFSGRQFSNSRSEMNVSTLELGDSALYLCASSVTGLYGYTFGSGTRLTVV.